This T cell receptor beta chain was recorded in a study of read filtering for tumor transcriptome and immune sequencing. From approximately 400 ng of RNA, a library with molecular barcoded alpha/delta and beta/gamma adaptors was made. MiXCR, run by TCRdb on the reads, gives a single entry per CDR3 protein. Of approximately 90,000 distinct CDR3 sequences in the sample, roughly an eighth were seen once. This clonotype appeared many times. V was clipped by 6 bases and J by 7 bases; unmatched bases: 10. The CDR3 is made up of 15 amino acids. CDR1 is MDHEN, CDR2 SYDVKM, per germline. The chain employs TRBV28 and TRBJ2-7, with 12 nucleotides matching TRBD2. The sequence was collected from a donor aged 40 or over with multiple myeloma. Sequencing used a population of CD138-negative cells sorted from bone marrow. Here the CDR3 DNA reads TGTGCCAGCAGCCGACCCGGGACTAGCGGGCTTGAGCAGTACTTC. This gives the protein CASSRPGTSGLEQYF.